The 29 T cell receptor beta chains below come from one sample, sequenced in a study of T-cell reconstitution after alpha-beta-depleted transplantation in children. The TCRbeta library incorporated unique molecular identifiers. A single record per CDR3 protein comes from TCRdb applying MiXCR to the PCR reads. The sample has about 230,000 distinct CDR3 sequences, about a tenth seen once. The specimen comprised PBMCs from the stem cell graft donor, sampled from the stem cell graft. The receptors derive from a human donor who donated a stem cell graft to a child with acute lymphoblastic leukemia.

In this sample, this clonotype turned up a few times. This rearrangement joins TRBV6-2 or TRBV6-3 to TRBJ1-5; D possibly corresponds to TRBD1 (6 bases). The length of the CDR3 is 17 residues. Trimming took 2 bases from V and 3 from J, leaving 17 bases between them. Germline V gene data show CDR1 as MNHEY and CDR2 as SVGEGT. This CDR3 reads CASSYQPGEGNNQPQHF. The CDR3 DNA follows: TGTGCCAGCAGTTACCAGCCAGGGGAGGGAAACAATCAGCCCCAGCATTTT.

This clonotype was seen a handful of times. This chain uses TRBV5-1 with TRBJ1-4, with no clear D. V was clipped by 4 bases and J by 7 bases, with 17 bases between them. The CDR3 is 15 amino acids. From germline, CDR1 is SGHRS and CDR2 YFSETQ. The chain's CDR3 is CASSPDSLKGEKLFF. The DNA for the CDR3 is TGCGCCAGCAGCCCAGACTCACTCAAAGGTGAAAAACTGTTTTTT.

In this sample, this clonotype turned up a few times. Here the CDR3 DNA reads TGTGCCATCAGTGAGGTCAGACCAACTCAGGGCTACACCTTC. Its protein is CAISEVRPTQGYTF. The chain couples TRBV10-3 to TRBJ1-2; D not certain. The ends were cut back, 2 bases at V and 8 bases at J, with 15 bases in the middle. CDR3 size: 14 residues. Germline CDR1 ENHRY, CDR2 SYGVKD.

This clonotype was seen at least ten times. The rearrangement uses TRBV7-6 and TRBJ2-5; D call uncertain. V shed 1 base and J shed 5 bases, with 11 bases lying between them. CDR1 SGHVS and CDR2 FNYEAQ come from the germline V gene. The CDR3 extends over 14 amino acids. DNA of the CDR3: TGTGCCAGCAGCTTAGGTGGATCCCGGGAGACCCAGTACTTC. This encodes CASSLGGSRETQYF.

This clonotype was recorded at least ten times. This chain uses TRBV12-3 or TRBV12-4 with TRBJ2-1; no definite D call. CDR3 length: 12 residues. The V and J ends lost 1 base and 9 bases respectively, with 7 bases between them. The CDR3 here is CASSLGAREQFF. The CDR3, as DNA: TGTGCCAGCAGTTTAGGGGCCCGTGAGCAGTTCTTC.

The sample holds a few counts of this clonotype. V gene TRBV6-5 combines with J gene TRBJ1-2; maybe TRBD1 (6 bases). The CDR3 sequence is 16 residues long. Per the germline V gene, CDR1 is MNHEY and CDR2 is SVGAGI. V shed 0 bases and J shed 2 bases, with 13 bases lying between them. The CDR3 nucleotides are TGTGCCAGCAGTTACTCGAAGGGGGTCAGGAACTATGGCTACACCTTC. Translating gives CASSYSKGVRNYGYTF.

This clonotype was recorded a few times. This chain joins TRBV10-3 and TRBJ1-1; 10 bases are a match to TRBD1. The CDR3 covers 15 residues. The junction had 5 bases not matched to a gene; V was cut back by 4 bases and J by 3 bases. Germline V CDR1 and CDR2: ENHRY, SYGVKD. The CDR3 DNA follows: TGTGCCATCAGTGGGGGACAGGGGATGGACACTGAAGCTTTCTTT. Translated, it gives CAISGGQGMDTEAFF.

This clonotype came up a few times. This sequence joins TRBV5-1 and TRBJ2-1; tentative D call: TRBD1 (5 bases). CDR3 length: 15 amino acids. Germline lookup yields CDR1 SGHRS and CDR2 YFSETQ. With 3 bases removed from V and 4 bases from J, the gap between germline ends came to 14 bases. CDR3 coding DNA: TGCGCCAGCAGCTCGGACACGGAGCCGTACAATGAGCAGTTCTTC. Its protein product is CASSSDTEPYNEQFF.

In this sample, this clonotype turned up a few times. The chain links TRBV11-2 to TRBJ1-2; TRBD1 matches 7 bases. V shed 2 bases and J 5 bases; nucleotides not matched to a gene: 8. Germline CDR1 reads SGHAT; CDR2 reads FQNNGV. The CDR3 is 15 amino acids. The CDR3 nucleotides are TGTGCCAGCAGCTTACGGCCAGGGGGAGATTATGGCTACACCTTC. Amino acid sequence: CASSLRPGGDYGYTF.

This clonotype was seen more than once but under ten times. The gene calls are TRBV12-3 or TRBV12-4 and TRBJ2-3; D call uncertain. This CDR3 spans 19 amino acids. The V end lost 4 bases, the J end lost 2 bases, and 25 bases lay between the germline ends. CDR3 sequence: CASSSPLNSDGWPTDTQYF. The DNA for the CDR3 is TGTGCCAGCAGTTCCCCGTTGAATTCAGACGGTTGGCCCACAGATACGCAGTATTTT.

This clonotype occurred a few times. The chain links TRBV7-9 to TRBJ1-5; 7 nucleotides match TRBD1. The ends lost 4 bases at V and 4 bases at J; junction bases unmatched: 10. Germline CDR1 and CDR2: SEHNR and FQNEAQ (reference sequence). The CDR3 spans 16 residues. The CDR3 sequence: CASSSNRGSWNQPQHF. CDR3 nucleotide sequence: TGTGCCAGCAGCTCGAACAGGGGAAGTTGGAATCAGCCCCAGCATTTT.

This clonotype was detected a few times. The chain carries TRBV12-3 or TRBV12-4 and TRBJ2-5; no firm D call. This CDR3 region has 13 residues. V was pared by 4 bases and J by 4 bases, with 10 bases between. The CDR3 bases are TGTGCCAGCAGTTCTCAGGCTCGAGAGACCCAGTACTTC. It encodes CASSSQARETQYF.

This clonotype showed up just a few times. V is TRBV10-3 and J is TRBJ2-5, with TRBD2 identical over 12 bases. Per the germline V gene, CDR1 is ENHRY and CDR2 is SYGVKD. Trimming at V came to 6 bases and at J to 7 bases, leaving 3 bases not matched to a gene. CDR3 length: 13 residues. This CDR3 reads CAIRGLAGWTQYF. Written as DNA, the CDR3 is TGTGCCATCAGAGGACTAGCGGGGTGGACCCAGTACTTC.

This clonotype has a handful of counts. V gene TRBV27 combines with J gene TRBJ1-1; D not resolved. Germline CDR1 MNHEY, CDR2 SMNVEV (reference sequence). This CDR3 contains 13 residues. V lost 5 bases to trimming and J lost 0 bases, with 7 bases between them. Here the CDR3 reads CASSPRMNTEAFF. The CDR3 region has the DNA TGTGCCAGCAGTCCAAGGATGAACACTGAAGCTTTCTTT.

The chain uses TRBV11-2 and TRBJ1-1; D may be TRBD1 (6 bases). V was clipped by 1 base and J by 3 bases, with 12 bases between them. CDR1 and CDR2 (germline): SGHAT, FQNNGV. The CDR3 covers 15 residues. The CDR3 reads CASSLARGPDTEAFF. In DNA form, the CDR3 reads TGTGCCAGCAGCTTAGCTCGGGGGCCGGACACTGAAGCTTTCTTT.

This clonotype was detected ten times or more. V is TRBV6-1 and J is TRBJ2-1, with 10 bases aligning to TRBD2. V shed 6 bases, J shed 8 bases, and the junction held 10 bases outside the gene matches. Per the germline V gene, CDR1 is MNHNS and CDR2 is SASEGT. CDR3 size: 15 residues. The CDR3 nucleotides are TGTGCCAGCAGAAAAAGCGGGGGGGCGGTGTATGAGCAGTTCTTC. Encoded protein: CASRKSGGAVYEQFF.

The table lists this clonotype with many counts. The chain links TRBV29-1 to TRBJ2-3; 9 bases agree with TRBD2. V trimming: 3 bases; J trimming: 3 bases; junction bases outside the gene matches: 7. This CDR3 spans 15 amino acids. Per germline, CDR1 SQVTM and CDR2 ANQGSEA. Here the CDR3 reads CSVDLLAGVTDTQYF. CDR3 sequence (DNA): TGCAGCGTTGATCTCTTAGCGGGGGTAACAGATACGCAGTATTTT.

The V call is TRBV10-3, the J call TRBJ1-5; 7 bases are shared with TRBD1. Trimming at V came to 5 bases and at J to 7 bases, leaving 11 bases not matched to a gene. There are 15 residues in the CDR3. CDR1 is ENHRY, CDR2 SYGVKD, per germline. CDR3 region: CAISSTGERGQPQHF. The CDR3 DNA follows: TGTGCCATCAGTTCAACAGGGGAGCGTGGACAGCCCCAGCATTTT.

This clonotype was seen repeatedly, ten times or more. The gene calls are TRBV25-1 and TRBJ2-7, with unresolved D. CDR1 and CDR2 (germline): MGHDK, SYGVNS. The CDR3 loop spans 12 amino acids. The ends were cut back, 1 base at V and 0 bases at J, with 1 base in the middle. CDR3 nucleotide sequence: TGTGCCAGCAGTGAATTCTCCTACGAGCAGTACTTC. Its protein product is CASSEFSYEQYF.

This clonotype was counted only a few times. The V gene is TRBV29-1, the J gene TRBJ1-2, with D perhaps matching TRBD1 (5 bases). Germline CDR1 SQVTM, CDR2 ANQGSEA. The germline V and J ends were trimmed by 4 bases and 7 bases, with 22 bases remaining between them. This CDR3 is 15 amino acids long. This chain's CDR3 is CSVVPLSRTNGGYTF. The CDR3 DNA reads TGCAGCGTTGTCCCGCTTTCGCGGACAAACGGTGGCTACACCTTC.

This clonotype was seen at least ten times. The chain recombines TRBV7-2 with TRBJ2-7; D gene uncertain. The germline V gene has CDR1 SGHTA and CDR2 FQGNSA. V lost 5 bases, J lost 3 bases, and 17 bases lay in between. There are 15 residues in the CDR3. CDR3 DNA: TGTGCCAGCAGCCCCCGATTGGGCCCAGGCTACGAGCAGTACTTC. This codes for CASSPRLGPGYEQYF.

This clonotype was detected ten times or more. The J gene is TRBJ2-1, the V gene TRBV4-1; 14 bases line up with TRBD2. This CDR3 is built from 19 residues. Per the germline V gene, CDR1 is MGHRA and CDR2 is YSYEKL. The V and J ends lost 4 bases and 1 base, in that order; junction bases with no gene match: 9. The CDR3 here is CASSLISGTSGGSYNEQFF. The CDR3 bases are TGCGCCAGCAGCCTTATATCGGGGACTAGCGGGGGATCCTACAATGAGCAGTTCTTC.

This chain connects TRBV11-2 to TRBJ2-1, with 16 bases lining up with TRBD2. V trimming: 1 base; J trimming: 10 bases; junction bases outside the gene matches: 10. There are 18 residues in the CDR3. Germline V gene lookup returns CDR1 SGHAT and CDR2 FQNNGV. CDR3 coding DNA: TGTGCCAGCAGCTTAGTTGTTTTGGGACTAGCGGGGGGGCCAGAGCAGTTCTTC. Its translation: CASSLVVLGLAGGPEQFF.

V and J are TRBV12-3 or TRBV12-4 and TRBJ1-1; D gene ambiguous. The CDR3 has 14 amino acids. V dropped 7 bases and J dropped 1 base, with 13 bases sitting between them. In DNA, the CDR3 is TGTGCCAGCACTCTGTCCGGGCCGAACACTGAAGCTTTCTTT. This encodes CASTLSGPNTEAFF.

This clonotype has at least ten counts. The gene calls are TRBV18 and TRBJ1-1; weak D call: TRBD1 (6 bases). The CDR3 totals 15 residues. Germline V gives CDR1 KGHSH, CDR2 LQKENI. Deletions cut 10 bases from V and 1 base from J, with 19 bases between. Here the CDR3 DNA reads TGTGCCACCGGGGCGGCGAGAGGGGGGAACACTGAAGCTTTCTTT. Translating it yields CATGAARGGNTEAFF.

The rearrangement uses TRBV30 and TRBJ1-2, with D maybe TRBD1 (5 bases). The V and J ends lost 4 bases and 4 bases respectively, with 16 bases between them. This CDR3 spans 14 amino acids. CDR1 and CDR2 (germline): GTSNPN, SVGIG (reference sequence). CDR3 coding DNA: TGTGCCTGGATGGGACCGAGCCTATCCTATGGCTACACCTTC. Its translation is CAWMGPSLSYGYTF.

This clonotype appeared a few times. This rearrangement joins TRBV29-1 to TRBJ2-5, with a possible D match to TRBD2 (5 bases). Germline-derived CDR1 and CDR2 are SQVTM and ANQGSEA. V gave up 2 bases and J gave up 8 bases, with 21 bases separating them. The CDR3 has 15 residues. In DNA form, the CDR3 reads TGCAGCGTTGAATATCCGGCGGTTCGGGAAGGAACCCAGTACTTC. This translates into CSVEYPAVREGTQYF. Variable domain in full (rest from reference TRBV29-1 and TRBJ2-5): SAVISQKPSRDICQRGTSLTIQCQVDSQVTMMFWYRQQPGQSLTLIATANQGSEATYESGFVIDKFPISRPNLTFSTLTVSNMSPEDSSIYLCSVEYPAVREGTQYFGPGTRLLVL.

J is TRBJ1-5 and V is TRBV3-1, with 10 nucleotides matching TRBD1. The CDR3 is made up of 15 amino acids. Germline V lookup: CDR1 LGHDT, CDR2 YNNKEL (reference sequence). With V trimmed by 0 bases and J by 7 bases, 3 bases remained unmatched. The CDR3: CASSQDSDRGQPQHF. The CDR3 DNA sequence: TGTGCCAGCAGCCAAGATTCGGACAGGGGGCAGCCCCAGCATTTT.

The gene calls are TRBV30 and TRBJ2-4, with TRBD1 matching over 11 bases. Germline V gene sequence: CDR1 GTSNPN, CDR2 SVGIG (reference sequence). The V gene end was trimmed by 4 bases and the J gene end by 13 bases; junction bases not matched to a gene: 9. The CDR3 spans 13 residues. The CDR3 loop is CAWTSGGDRGQYF. In nucleotides, the CDR3 is TGTGCCTGGACTTCCGGAGGGGACAGGGGGCAGTACTTC.